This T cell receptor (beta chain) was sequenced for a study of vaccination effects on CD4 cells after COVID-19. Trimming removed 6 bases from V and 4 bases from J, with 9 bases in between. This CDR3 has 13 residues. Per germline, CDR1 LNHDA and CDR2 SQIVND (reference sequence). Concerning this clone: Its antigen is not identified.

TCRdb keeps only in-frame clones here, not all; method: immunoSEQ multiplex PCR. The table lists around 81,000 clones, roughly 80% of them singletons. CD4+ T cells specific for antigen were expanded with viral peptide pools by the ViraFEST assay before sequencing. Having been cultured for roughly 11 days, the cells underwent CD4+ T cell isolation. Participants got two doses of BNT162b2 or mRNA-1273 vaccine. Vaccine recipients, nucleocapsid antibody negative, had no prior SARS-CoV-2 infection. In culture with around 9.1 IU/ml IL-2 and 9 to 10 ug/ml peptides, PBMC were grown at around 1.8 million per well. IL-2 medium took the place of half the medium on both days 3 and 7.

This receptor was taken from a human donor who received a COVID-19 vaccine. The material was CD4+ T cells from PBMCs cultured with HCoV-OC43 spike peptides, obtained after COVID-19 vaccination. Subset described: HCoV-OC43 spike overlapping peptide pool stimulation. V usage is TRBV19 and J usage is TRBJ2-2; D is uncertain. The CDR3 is CASRTRATGELFF. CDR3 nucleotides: TGTGCCAGTAGGACCCGGGCCACCGGGGAGCTGTTTTTT.